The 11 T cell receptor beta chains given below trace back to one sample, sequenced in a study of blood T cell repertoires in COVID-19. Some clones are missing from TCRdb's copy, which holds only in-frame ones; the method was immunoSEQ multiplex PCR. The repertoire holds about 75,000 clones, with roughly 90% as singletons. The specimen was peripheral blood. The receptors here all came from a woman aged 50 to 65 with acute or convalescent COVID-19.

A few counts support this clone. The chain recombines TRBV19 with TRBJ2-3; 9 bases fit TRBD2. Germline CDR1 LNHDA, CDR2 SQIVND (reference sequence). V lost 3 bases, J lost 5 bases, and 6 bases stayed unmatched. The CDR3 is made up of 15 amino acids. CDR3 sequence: CASSIVAGGQDTQYF. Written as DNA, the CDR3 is TGTGCCAGTAGTATTGTTGCGGGGGGGCAAGATACGCAGTATTTT.

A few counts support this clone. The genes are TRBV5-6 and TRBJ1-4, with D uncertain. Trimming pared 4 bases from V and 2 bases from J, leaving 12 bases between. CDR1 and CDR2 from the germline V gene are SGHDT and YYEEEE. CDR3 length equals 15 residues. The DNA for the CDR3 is TGTGCCAGCAGCAGAGGGATGGGGACTAATGAAAAACTGTTTTTT. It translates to CASSRGMGTNEKLFF.

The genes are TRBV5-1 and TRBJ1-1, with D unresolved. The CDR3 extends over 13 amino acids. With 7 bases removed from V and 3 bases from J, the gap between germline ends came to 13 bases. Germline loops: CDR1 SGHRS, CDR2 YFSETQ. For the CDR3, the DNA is TGCGCCAGCTCCGCCGGAGAGGACACTGAAGCTTTCTTT. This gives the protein CASSAGEDTEAFF.

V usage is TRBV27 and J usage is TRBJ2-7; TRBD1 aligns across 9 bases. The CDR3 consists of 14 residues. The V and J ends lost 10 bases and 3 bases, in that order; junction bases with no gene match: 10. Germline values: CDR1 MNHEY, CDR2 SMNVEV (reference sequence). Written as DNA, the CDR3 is TGTGCCACCTCGTCCGGGACAGGGTTCTACGAGCAGTACTTC. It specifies CATSSGTGFYEQYF.

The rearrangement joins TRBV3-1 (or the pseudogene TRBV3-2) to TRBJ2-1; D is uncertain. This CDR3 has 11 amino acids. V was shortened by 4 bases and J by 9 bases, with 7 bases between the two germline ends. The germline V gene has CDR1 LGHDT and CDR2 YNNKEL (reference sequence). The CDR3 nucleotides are TGTGCCAGCAGCCTAAACAGTGAGCAGTTCTTC. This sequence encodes CASSLNSEQFF.

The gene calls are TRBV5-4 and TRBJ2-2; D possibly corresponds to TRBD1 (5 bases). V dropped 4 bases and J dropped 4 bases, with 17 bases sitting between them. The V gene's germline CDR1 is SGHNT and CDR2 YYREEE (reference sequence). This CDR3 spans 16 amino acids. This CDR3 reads CASSVYSGSSTGELFF. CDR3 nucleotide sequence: TGTGCCAGCAGCGTCTACTCAGGGTCTAGCACCGGGGAGCTGTTTTTT.

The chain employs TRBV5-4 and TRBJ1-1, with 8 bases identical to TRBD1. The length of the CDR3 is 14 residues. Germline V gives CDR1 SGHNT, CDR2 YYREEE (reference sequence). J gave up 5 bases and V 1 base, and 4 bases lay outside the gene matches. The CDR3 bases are TGTGCCAGCAGCTTGCAGGGGGCGCGAACTGAAGCTTTCTTT. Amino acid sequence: CASSLQGARTEAFF.

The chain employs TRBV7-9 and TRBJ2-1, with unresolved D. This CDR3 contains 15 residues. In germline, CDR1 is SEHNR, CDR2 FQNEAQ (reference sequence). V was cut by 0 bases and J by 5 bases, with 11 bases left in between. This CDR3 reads CASSLAGSRNNEQFF. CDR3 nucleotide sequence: TGTGCCAGCAGCTTAGCCGGGTCTCGGAACAATGAGCAGTTCTTC.

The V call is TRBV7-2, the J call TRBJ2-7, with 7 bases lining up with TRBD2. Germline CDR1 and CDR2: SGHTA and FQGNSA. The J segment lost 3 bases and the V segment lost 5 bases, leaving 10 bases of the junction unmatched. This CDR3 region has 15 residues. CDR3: CASSPPGGRGYEQYF. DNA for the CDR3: TGTGCCAGCAGCCCTCCGGGGGGAAGGGGCTACGAGCAGTACTTC.

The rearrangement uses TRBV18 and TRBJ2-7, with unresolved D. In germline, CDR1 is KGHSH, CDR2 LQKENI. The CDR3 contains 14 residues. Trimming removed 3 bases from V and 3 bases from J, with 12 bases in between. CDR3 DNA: TGTGCCAGCTCACCCCGAGGTATACTCTACGAGCAGTACTTC. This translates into CASSPRGILYEQYF.

The CDR3 sequence is CASSTEGPEQYF. The CDR3 nucleotides are TGTGCCAGCAGTACGGAGGGCCCCGAGCAGTACTTC. The chain uses TRBV5-4 and TRBJ2-7; D may be TRBD2 (6 bases). Trimming took off 5 bases at V and 6 bases at J, with 12 bases between the two ends. This CDR3 has 12 amino acids. Germline V gene data show CDR1 as SGHNT and CDR2 as YYREEE (reference sequence).